The rows below give T cell receptor beta chains drawn from one sample of a study of Ad26.COV2.S vaccination and SARS-CoV-2 variants. Assay: immunoSEQ multiplex PCR; the TCRdb copy retains only in-frame clones and omits some. Of about 460,000 clones listed, 89% are singletons. The material sequenced was peripheral blood, taken in a trial of Ad26.COV2.S vaccine versus placebo. Source of these receptors: a person aged 18-65 years who received the Ad26.COV2.S COVID-19 vaccine or a placebo. Each CDR3 is given with its conserved first and last residue. D genes are given only for firm matches. The listing skips clone size in some rows; elsewhere it reads once, few, many or a size class.

J: TRBJ1-3
size: once
V: TRBV28
length: 15
D: TRBD1
DNA: TGTGCCACCAAGTTAGGGGGCAACTCTGGAAACACCATATATTTT
CDR3: CATKLGGNSGNTIYF

J: TRBJ2-7
size: NA
V: TRBV6-5
length: 15
D: NA
DNA: TGTGCCAGCAGTCTCACGGAGGTGGCTATGCACGAGCAGTACTTC
CDR3: CASSLTEVAMHEQYF

J: TRBJ2-7
size: NA
V: TRBV5-4
length: 12
D: NA
DNA: TGTGCCAGCAGCTTGGGAGAGTACGAGCAGTACTTC
CDR3: CASSLGEYEQYF

J: TRBJ2-4
size: NA
V: TRBV5-1
length: 14
D: NA
DNA: TGCGCCAGCAGCTTGGATGTGGGGCGGAACATTCAGTACTTC
CDR3: CASSLDVGRNIQYF

J: TRBJ2-2
size: once
V: TRBV5-1
length: 13
D: NA
DNA: TGCGCCAGCAATCCGGGGTCCACCGGGGAGCTGTTTTTT
CDR3: CASNPGSTGELFF

J: TRBJ2-2
size: once
V: TRBV29-1
length: 14
D: TRBD2
DNA: TGCAGCGTTGGAAGCGGGGTGAACACCGGGGAGCTGTTTTTT
CDR3: CSVGSGVNTGELFF

J: TRBJ1-2
size: NA
V: TRBV25-1
length: 15
D: NA
DNA: TGTGCCAGCAGTGAATCGAGCGCGCCTTACTATGGCTACACCTTC
CDR3: CASSESSAPYYGYTF

J: TRBJ1-4
size: once
V: TRBV3-1/TRBV3-2
length: 18
D: NA
DNA: TGTGCCAGCAGCCAAGATCCCTTACGAAGAGGGGCGGGGGAAAAACTGTTTTTT
CDR3: CASSQDPLRRGAGEKLFF

J: TRBJ2-2
size: NA
V: TRBV27
length: 14
D: TRBD1
DNA: TGTGCCAGCAGTCGGCAGGGGGCGGGCGGGGAGCTGTTTTTT
CDR3: CASSRQGAGGELFF

J: TRBJ2-1
size: NA
V: TRBV6-6
length: 14
D: NA
DNA: TGTGCCAGCAGTTACCCCCTCTCCTACAATGAGCAGTTCTTC
CDR3: CASSYPLSYNEQFF

J: TRBJ2-7
size: NA
V: TRBV20-1
length: 15
D: TRBD2
DNA: TGCAGTGCTAGTTCAGCGGGGGAAACTTCCTACGAGCAGTACTTC
CDR3: CSASSAGETSYEQYF

J: TRBJ2-3
size: NA
V: TRBV3-1/TRBV3-2
length: 11
D: NA
DNA: TGTGCCAGCAGCCAAGGCAATACGCAGTATTTT
CDR3: CASSQGNTQYF

J: TRBJ1-1
size: NA
V: TRBV3-1/TRBV3-2
length: 16
D: NA
DNA: TGTGCCAGCAGCCCTCGGACCTGGGCTAAGGGGACTGAAGCTTTCTTT
CDR3: CASSPRTWAKGTEAFF

J: TRBJ2-3
size: NA
V: TRBV7-2
length: 16
D: NA
DNA: TGTGCCAGCAGCTTAGTGGGGGGGGCCAGCACAGATACGCAGTATTTT
CDR3: CASSLVGGASTDTQYF

J: TRBJ2-3
size: NA
V: TRBV7-9
length: 14
D: TRBD2
DNA: TGTGCCAGCAGGGGCGGGGGAATCACAGATACGCAGTATTTT
CDR3: CASRGGGITDTQYF

J: TRBJ1-5
size: NA
V: TRBV6-6
length: 16
D: NA
DNA: TGTGCCAGCAGTCGAAAGTTAGACAGGTACAATCAGCCCCAGCATTTT
CDR3: CASSRKLDRYNQPQHF

J: TRBJ1-1
size: NA
V: TRBV5-8
length: 16
D: TRBD1
DNA: TGTGCCAGCAGCTCCCGAGCCCGGACAGGGGAAGGGGGTGCTTTCTTT
CDR3: CASSSRARTGEGGAFF

J: TRBJ2-1
size: NA
V: TRBV18
length: 16
D: TRBD1
DNA: TGTGCCAGCTCACGCAACCGGGACAGGGGGCCTGGTGAGCAGTTCTTC
CDR3: CASSRNRDRGPGEQFF

J: TRBJ2-5
size: NA
V: TRBV6-5
length: 10
D: NA
DNA: TGTGCCAGCGTAAACGGCCCGGAGTACTTC
CDR3: CASVNGPEYF

J: TRBJ2-2
size: NA
V: TRBV7-9
length: 16
D: TRBD2
DNA: TGTGCCAGCAGCCCAAGACTAGCGGGAGTGGCCGGGGAGCTGTTTTTT
CDR3: CASSPRLAGVAGELFF

J: TRBJ2-3
size: once
V: TRBV10-1
length: 15
D: TRBD1
DNA: TGCGCCAGCAGTGAGTCGGGACAGGGCACAGATACGCAGTATTTT
CDR3: CASSESGQGTDTQYF

J: TRBJ1-1
size: NA
V: TRBV14
length: 14
D: NA
DNA: TGTGCCAGCAGCCACCTGGGCGTGAACACTGAAGCTTTCTTT
CDR3: CASSHLGVNTEAFF

J: TRBJ1-5
size: NA
V: TRBV19
length: 13
D: NA
DNA: TGTGCCAGTAGTATAACGGAAAGACAGCCCCAGCATTTT
CDR3: CASSITERQPQHF

J: TRBJ1-4
size: NA
V: TRBV5-5
length: 15
D: NA
DNA: TGTGCCAGCAGCGTAACCCCGGGCCAAAGGGAAAAACTGTTTTTT
CDR3: CASSVTPGQREKLFF

J: TRBJ2-7
size: NA
V: TRBV27
length: 14
D: NA
DNA: TGTGCCAGCAGTTTAAATAGGGACGGCTACGAGCAGTACTTC
CDR3: CASSLNRDGYEQYF

J: TRBJ2-3
size: NA
V: TRBV5-1
length: 13
D: NA
DNA: TGCGCCAGCAGCGGAACTAGCACAGATACGCAGTATTTT
CDR3: CASSGTSTDTQYF

J: TRBJ2-7
size: NA
V: TRBV3-1/TRBV3-2
length: 16
D: TRBD2
DNA: TGTGCCAGCAGCCAAGGAGTGGGGACTACGGGCTACGAGCAGTACTTC
CDR3: CASSQGVGTTGYEQYF

J: TRBJ2-2
size: NA
V: TRBV7-3
length: 18
D: NA
DNA: TGTGCCAGCAGCTTAATCCCAGTGGCGGCAGCCAACACCGGGGAGCTGTTTTTT
CDR3: CASSLIPVAAANTGELFF

J: TRBJ1-2
size: NA
V: TRBV30
length: 17
D: NA
DNA: TGTGCCTGGAGTGAAAGCCTGGTATTAAGATCTAACTATGGCTACACCTTC
CDR3: CAWSESLVLRSNYGYTF

J: TRBJ1-2
size: NA
V: TRBV18
length: 14
D: TRBD1
DNA: TGTGCCAGCTCACCGGACAGGGGGACCTATGGCTACACCTTC
CDR3: CASSPDRGTYGYTF

J: TRBJ2-4
size: NA
V: TRBV6-4
length: 16
D: NA
DNA: TGTGCCAGCACCGGGACCCGTAAATTAGCCAAAAACATTCAGTACTTC
CDR3: CASTGTRKLAKNIQYF

J: TRBJ2-7
size: once
V: TRBV28
length: 19
D: TRBD1
DNA: TGTGCCAGCTCCCCCCTTCCCGGGACAGGGGGTCGAAAGCTCTACGAGCAGTACTTC
CDR3: CASSPLPGTGGRKLYEQYF

J: TRBJ1-1
size: once
V: TRBV5-1
length: 14
D: NA
DNA: TGCGCCAGCAGCTTTGACGGTCGTGGTGGTGAAGCTTTCTTT
CDR3: CASSFDGRGGEAFF

J: TRBJ1-4
size: NA
V: TRBV28
length: 14
D: TRBD1
DNA: TGTGCCAGCGAAACGACAGGGGGGAATGAAAAACTGTTTTTT
CDR3: CASETTGGNEKLFF

J: TRBJ2-5
size: NA
V: TRBV30
length: 14
D: NA
DNA: TGTGCCTACGACTCTGGCTCGAGGCAAGAGACCCAGTACTTC
CDR3: CAYDSGSRQETQYF

J: TRBJ1-3
size: NA
V: TRBV6-5
length: 13
D: NA
DNA: TGTGCCAGCGGGGGGTTAGTAGGAAACACCATATATTTT
CDR3: CASGGLVGNTIYF

J: TRBJ1-2
size: once
V: TRBV29-1
length: 14
D: TRBD1
DNA: TGCAGCGCCTATTCCGGACAGGGGGCCCATGGCTACACCTTC
CDR3: CSAYSGQGAHGYTF

J: TRBJ1-1
size: few
V: TRBV7-3
length: 15
D: NA
DNA: TGTGCCAGCAGCTTAAATGGCAGGGTGGGCACTGAAGCTTTCTTT
CDR3: CASSLNGRVGTEAFF

J: TRBJ1-1
size: NA
V: TRBV18
length: 14
D: NA
DNA: TGTGCCAGCTCACCAGGACAGATGAACACTGAAGCTTTCTTT
CDR3: CASSPGQMNTEAFF

J: TRBJ1-1
size: NA
V: TRBV9
length: 15
D: NA
DNA: TGTGCCAGCAGCGCCGGCCCGGGGTCGAACACTGAAGCTTTCTTT
CDR3: CASSAGPGSNTEAFF

J: TRBJ1-5
size: NA
V: TRBV7-2
length: 13
D: NA
DNA: TGTGCCAGCAGCTTAGAACCGAACCAGCCCCAGCATTTT
CDR3: CASSLEPNQPQHF

J: TRBJ2-3
size: NA
V: TRBV2
length: 17
D: NA
DNA: TGTGCCAGCAGTGAGTTGTTTTCGCGGGGATATACAGATACGCAGTATTTT
CDR3: CASSELFSRGYTDTQYF

J: TRBJ2-7
size: NA
V: TRBV12-3/TRBV12-4
length: 12
D: NA
DNA: TGTGCCAGCAGCCCCCAGGTTTACGAGCAGTACTTC
CDR3: CASSPQVYEQYF

J: TRBJ2-1
size: once
V: TRBV2
length: 11
D: NA
DNA: TGTGCCAGCAAAGACCCCGCCCTGGTGATCTTC
CDR3: CASKDPALVIF

J: TRBJ2-1
size: NA
V: TRBV5-4
length: 13
D: NA
DNA: TGTGCCAGCAGCCGAAACAAGCACAATGAGCAGTTCTTC
CDR3: CASSRNKHNEQFF

J: TRBJ2-4
size: once
V: TRBV28
length: 16
D: TRBD2
DNA: TGTGCCAGCAGCACCCCGGGACTAGCGGGAGTGAACATTCAGTACTTC
CDR3: CASSTPGLAGVNIQYF